The 15 T cell receptor beta chains below all came from one sample that was sequenced in a study of human T cells and chemical hapten exposure. Sample time point: patch test 3, about 24 weeks after DPC sensitization. Treatment reported: therapeutic diphenylcyclopropenone sensitization with weekly scalp DPC. Each CDR3 protein is one row after TCRdb ran MiXCR on the RACE reads. The sample shows more than 85,000 distinct CDR3 sequences, under 40% of them seen only once. The sequencing used whole blood, collected in connection with sensitization to the hapten diphenylcyclopropenone (DPC). Source of these receptors: a man aged 40-55 years with alopecia areata. Some clones in this sample may be carry-over from other donors' samples.

CDR3 region: CASSQQTDLYF. The CDR3 DNA sequence: TGTGCCAGCAGCCAACAAACGGATCTGTATTTT. The chain recombines TRBV4-2 with TRBJ2-3; D gene unclear. Germline CDR1 is LGHNA and CDR2 is YNFKEQ. Trimming removed 2 bases at V and 14 bases at J, with 11 bases between. The CDR3 runs to 11 residues.

The V gene is TRBV5-1, the J gene TRBJ2-7, with D tentatively TRBD1 or TRBD2 (5 bases each). CDR1 and CDR2 (germline): SGHRS, YFSETQ. Trimming left V 4 bases short and J 2 bases short, with 16 bases between. This CDR3 comprises 15 residues. CDR3 sequence reads: CASSPAGADPYEQYF. Here the CDR3 DNA reads TGCGCCAGCAGCCCGGCCGGGGCGGACCCCTACGAGCAGTACTTC.

This clonotype was recorded a few times. V and J are TRBV5-6 and TRBJ2-2, with 12 positions matching TRBD2. Trimming took 5 bases from V and 7 from J; bases not matched to a gene: 6. Per the germline V gene, CDR1 is SGHDT and CDR2 is YYEEEE. This CDR3 contains 15 residues. CDR3 region: CASRASGREDGELFF. The CDR3 coding sequence is TGTGCCAGCAGGGCTAGCGGGAGGGAAGACGGGGAGCTGTTTTTT.

This clonotype was seen a few times. The V call is TRBV6-2 or TRBV6-3, the J call TRBJ2-1; 7 bases are shared with TRBD2. This CDR3 contains 16 residues. CDR1 and CDR2 (germline): MNHEY, SVGEGT. Losses at the gene ends were 6 bases for V and 7 bases for J; bases not matched to a gene: 15. CDR3 sequence reads: CASSLHSSGSRNEQFF. The CDR3, as DNA: TGTGCCAGCAGCCTCCACTCTAGCGGAAGTAGGAATGAGCAGTTCTTC.

The genes are TRBV12-3 or TRBV12-4 and TRBJ2-5; D may be TRBD2 (5 bases). V was clipped by 3 bases and J by 0 bases, with 14 bases between them. The CDR3 is 16 amino acids. The CDR3 loop reads CASSFWGASNQETQYF. In nucleotides, the CDR3 is TGTGCCAGCAGTTTTTGGGGAGCGAGTAACCAAGAGACCCAGTACTTC.

Only a few counts were recorded for this clonotype. The chain joins TRBV14 to TRBJ2-2; no clear D. Germline-derived CDR1 and CDR2 are SGHDN and FVKESK. With 2 bases removed from V and 6 bases from J, the gap between germline ends came to 16 bases. The CDR3 is 16 amino acids. CDR3 residues: CASSQFGSSLAGELFF. The CDR3 DNA sequence: TGTGCCAGCAGCCAATTTGGGTCCTCCCTGGCCGGGGAGCTGTTTTTT.

The V and J genes are TRBV6-2 or TRBV6-3 and TRBJ1-2, with D possibly being TRBD1 (5 bases). Trimming stripped 6 bases from V and 6 bases from J, with 20 bases between. The CDR3 has 15 residues. The germline CDR1 and CDR2 sequences are MNHEY and SVGEGT. CDR3 sequence: CASSLGADRGDGYTF. CDR3 DNA sequence: TGTGCCAGCAGCCTAGGGGCCGACCGGGGCGATGGCTACACCTTC.

This clonotype was counted between two and nine times. The gene calls are TRBV10-3 and TRBJ2-1; 7 positions agree with TRBD2. The CDR3 spans 17 residues. Germline V gene sequence: CDR1 ENHRY, CDR2 SYGVKD. V lost 0 bases to trimming and J lost 1 base; unmatched junction nucleotides: 6. CDR3 in amino acids: CAISESLGLSSYNEQFF. Here the CDR3 DNA reads TGTGCCATCAGTGAGTCCTTGGGACTATCTTCCTACAATGAGCAGTTCTTC.

The genes are TRBV20-1 and TRBJ1-2; D not certain. Trimming pared 1 base from V and 0 bases from J, leaving 12 bases between. This CDR3 has 15 residues. The V gene's germline CDR1 is DFQATT and CDR2 SNEGSKA (reference sequence). CDR3 in amino acids: CSARGGGPSNYGYTF. The CDR3 nucleotides are TGCAGTGCTAGAGGCGGTGGACCGTCTAACTATGGCTACACCTTC.

The sample holds a few counts of this clonotype. The J gene is TRBJ2-1, the V gene TRBV11-2; D possibly uses TRBD1 or TRBD2 (5 bases each). Germline CDR1 and CDR2: SGHAT and FQNNGV. The V gene lost 0 bases and the J gene lost 9 bases, with 9 bases spanning the gap. This CDR3 has 13 residues. CDR3 in amino acids: CASSLDPGTEQFF. The CDR3 region has the DNA TGTGCCAGCAGCTTAGATCCTGGGACTGAGCAGTTCTTC.

Only a few counts were recorded for this clonotype. The V and J genes are TRBV27 and TRBJ2-5, with D uncertain. The germline V gene has CDR1 MNHEY and CDR2 SMNVEV (reference sequence). V was trimmed by 6 bases and J by 2 bases, leaving 13 bases between them. This CDR3 region has 14 residues. CDR3: CASSWGSRQETQYF. The CDR3, as DNA: TGTGCCAGCAGCTGGGGTAGCAGGCAAGAGACCCAGTACTTC.

This clonotype is deemed medium-sized. The gene calls are TRBV29-1 and TRBJ2-5; D gene ambiguous. This CDR3 region has 11 residues. Trimming removed 5 bases at V and 1 base at J, with 5 bases between. The V gene's germline CDR1 is SQVTM and CDR2 ANQGSEA. CDR3 bases: TGCAGCGTTCGACCCCAAGAGACCCAGTACTTC. Translating gives CSVRPQETQYF.

This clonotype was seen more than once but under ten times. The gene calls are TRBV6-2 or TRBV6-3 and TRBJ2-4; weak D call: TRBD2 (6 bases). Germline values: CDR1 MNHEY, CDR2 SVGEGT. V lost 4 bases, J lost 3 bases, and 16 bases lay in between. The CDR3 runs to 16 residues. In nucleotides, the CDR3 is TGTGCCAGCAGTTCTCGACTAGTCCTAAACAAAAACATTCAGTACTTC. Translating gives CASSSRLVLNKNIQYF.

This clonotype was detected a few times. V and J are TRBV6-2 or TRBV6-3 and TRBJ2-7; 7 bases align to TRBD2. Germline loops: CDR1 MNHEY, CDR2 SVGEGT. V gave up 4 bases and J gave up 9 bases; unmatched junction bases: 3. The CDR3 loop spans 11 amino acids. CDR3 sequence reads: CASSSGLVQYV. In nucleotides, the CDR3 is TGTGCCAGCAGTTCAGGACTAGTGCAGTACGTC.

The chain is built from TRBV4-1 and TRBJ2-3, with TRBD2 identical over 12 bases. The CDR3 spans 20 residues. The germline gives CDR1 MGHRA, CDR2 YSYEKL. The junction had 12 bases not matched to a gene; V was cut back by 1 base and J by 1 base. The chain's CDR3 is CASSQGILAGGPLGTDTQYF. Written as DNA, the CDR3 is TGCGCCAGCAGCCAAGGAATACTAGCGGGAGGCCCGCTCGGCACAGATACGCAGTATTTT.